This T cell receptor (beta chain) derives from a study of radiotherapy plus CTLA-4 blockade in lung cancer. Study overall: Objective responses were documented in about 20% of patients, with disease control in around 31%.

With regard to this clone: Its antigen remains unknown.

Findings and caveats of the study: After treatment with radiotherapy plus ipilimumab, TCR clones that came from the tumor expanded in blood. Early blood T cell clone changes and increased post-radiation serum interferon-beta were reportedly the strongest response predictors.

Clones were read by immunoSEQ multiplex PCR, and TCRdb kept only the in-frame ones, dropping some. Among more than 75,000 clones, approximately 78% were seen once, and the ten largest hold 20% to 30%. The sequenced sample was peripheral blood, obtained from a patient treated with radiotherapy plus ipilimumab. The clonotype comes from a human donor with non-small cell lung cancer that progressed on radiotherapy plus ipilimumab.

The CDR3, as DNA: TGTGCCATCAGTGCCCCTACCGAAGAGACCCAGTACTTC. It is translated as CAISAPTEETQYF. V and J are TRBV10-3 and TRBJ2-5; D is unresolved. Germline V gene lookup returns CDR1 ENHRY and CDR2 SYGVKD. Trimming took 4 bases from V and 3 from J, leaving 9 bases between them. This CDR3 comprises 13 residues.